This paragraph covers one T cell receptor (beta chain) sequence. The specificity of this receptor is unknown. Per-base quality was not reported, and no clone a single base away is much larger than it. The treatment or condition label on this specimen signifies: some 20 received Ad26.COV2.S at low or high dose, single or two shots; 5 received placebo; per-sample allocation not given. For vaccine and placebo recipients, the sequenced repertoires came from samples collected on day 63 after the first injection. In Cohort 1b, fewer than 30 adults aged 18-55 years were enrolled at a single site in Boston, USA, between 29 July and 7 August 2020. Ad26.COV2.S was a replication-incompetent adenovirus type 26 vector that expressed a prefusion-stabilized SARS-CoV-2 spike protein derived from the original Wuhan strain. The immunoSEQ Assay was the method used to sequence TCRbeta CDR3 regions. After extraction, genomic DNA underwent amplification by bias-controlled multiplex PCR, followed by high-throughput sequencing. The published analysis was carried out like this. To quantify the absolute abundance of each unique TCRbeta CDR3 region, sequences were collapsed and filtered. T cell fraction was estimated by normalizing TCRbeta template counts to usable DNA, with usable DNA measured through amplification of reference genes found in all nucleated cells. Repertoire TCRs were annotated as SARS-CoV-2-specific when V gene, CDR3 amino acid sequence and J gene were exactly matched to a known reactive TCR set. MIRA supplied the reference SARS-CoV-2 TCR set, which was filtered for enrichment in COVID-19-positive ImmuneCODE repertoires so that public or cross-reactive TCRs were removed. Using the MIRA antigens, annotated TCRs were further analysed by specific ORF or by position within an ORF. Breadth was defined as annotated unique rearrangements over total unique productive rearrangements; depth was the summed frequency of those rearrangements. Group comparisons of TCR breadth used two-sided Wilcoxon rank-sum tests. Held by TCRdb, this immuneACCESS table contains in-frame sequences only and omits some clones. Under half of the omission traces to an unresolved V gene where checked; the cause of the rest is unknown. V and J calls and clone size are given by that table; D and trimming were obtained from the DNA. Here the sample has about 400,000 clones; approximately 88% occur a single time. In total, the top ten clones hold 3.6% of the sample.

V is shortened by 3 bases, J by 1 base, and the region joining them spans 16 bases. Sequences SGDLS (CDR1) and YYNGEE (CDR2) are obtained from the germline V gene. The CDR3 spans 16 residues, from the cysteine through the phenylalanine. The kept DNA is CDR3 alone, 48 bases in frame from the first base. The data are from a study of Ad26.COV2.S vaccination and SARS-CoV-2 variants (dated by TCRdb to the early 2020s). A note on the overall study: Vaccine-arm donors came from COV1001, a multicentre, randomized, double-blind, placebo-controlled phase I-IIa trial of Ad26.COV2.S in healthy adults. The specificity and breadth of SARS-CoV-2-reactive T cell receptors after Ad26.COV2.S vaccination were assessed by TCRbeta repertoire sequencing. Throughout the experiments and outcome assessment, investigators stayed blinded to trial group allocation. Trial participants were randomized into five groups of five: low-dose or high-dose Ad26.COV2.S given once or twice, or placebo on both occasions. Dosing of Ad26.COV2.S was intramuscular, at either 5x10^10 or 1x10^11 viral particles, delivered as one shot or as two shots spaced 56 days apart. The TCR-sequenced set comprised about 32 samples: about 19 Ad26.COV2.S vaccine recipients, 5 placebo recipients and 8 SARS-CoV-2 convalescent individuals.

On the study overall, not on this receptor specifically: The study was not powered for comparison of responses between vaccine doses or regimens. Compared with placebo recipients, Ad26.COV2.S recipients showed higher spike-specific TCR breadth (P = 0.0014). Vaccine and placebo recipients had comparable non-spike TCR breadth, which fits with the vaccine containing only spike. After vaccination, spike-specific CD8+ and CD4+ T cell responses were reported to show substantial breadth. The authors noted that the TCR breadth and depth analyses may have underestimated total T cell responses.

The receptor was isolated from a person aged 18-60 years who received the Ad26.COV2.S COVID-19 vaccine or a placebo. The sequenced sample was peripheral blood, obtained in a trial of Ad26.COV2.S vaccine versus placebo. This chain joins TRBV9 to TRBJ2-5; the D segment might be TRBD1 or TRBD2, since each matches 5 bases. This receptor carries the CDR3 CASSAGWGGTQETQYF. The DNA reads TGTGCCAGCAGCGCGGGATGGGGCGGAACCCAAGAGACCCAGTACTTC.